The 21 T cell receptor beta chains below all came from one sample that was sequenced in a study of OX40 agonist ivuxolimab in advanced cancers. The repertoire was sequenced with immunoSEQ multiplex PCR; TCRdb's copy has only in-frame clones and lacks some. The sample holds tens of thousands of clones, more than 75% seen once. This material consisted of CD4+ or CD8+ T cells sorted from blood, taken in a trial of the OX40 agonist ivuxolimab. These receptors all come from an adult with an advanced solid tumor such as melanoma, head and neck, liver or kidney cancer.

This clone showed up just once. This sequence joins TRBV27 and TRBJ1-2; perhaps TRBD1 as D (6 bases). Looked up from germline, CDR1 is MNHEY and CDR2 is SMNVEV (reference sequence). CDR3 length equals 15 residues. V was shortened by 6 bases and J by 2 bases, with 16 bases between the two germline ends. For the CDR3, the DNA is TGTGCCAGCAGCGAGGTCCGGGACAACAACTATGGCTACACCTTC. Translating it yields CASSEVRDNNYGYTF.

The V call is TRBV21-1, the J call TRBJ1-1; the table's D call, TRBD1, has no DNA check behind it. TRBV21-1 is designated a pseudogene. The CDR3 is 15 residues long. The CDR3 sequence: CAIHQTGEVNTEAFF. CDR3 in DNA: TGTGCCATACACCAGACAGGGGAGGTGAACACTGAAGCTTTCTTT.

J is TRBJ2-2 and V is TRBV7-8; D is possibly TRBD2 (6 bases). Germline-derived CDR1 and CDR2 are SGHVS and FQNEAQ. The CDR3 has 14 amino acids. V was shortened by 5 bases and J by 7 bases, with 14 bases between the two germline ends. The CDR3 here is CASSPGGPGGELFF. CDR3 bases: TGTGCCAGCAGCCCCGGAGGGCCCGGCGGGGAGCTGTTTTTT.

The V and J genes are TRBV28 and TRBJ2-7; possible D gene TRBD2, 6 bases. Trimming left V 5 bases short and J 2 bases short, with 19 bases between. The CDR3 is 16 amino acids. Germline CDR1 reads MDHEN; CDR2 reads SYDVKM. CDR3 DNA sequence: TGTGCCAGCAGTCCATGGGAGGCAGGCTTTACCTACGAGCAGTACTTC. Protein sequence: CASSPWEAGFTYEQYF.

The V gene is TRBV2, the J gene TRBJ2-6, with a weak D call TRBD1 (6 bases). The CDR3 spans 17 residues. From germline, CDR1 is SNHLY and CDR2 FYNNEI. V gave up 4 bases and J gave up 0 bases, with 13 bases separating them. The CDR3: CASSAPGQISGANVLTF. The CDR3 DNA reads TGTGCCAGCAGTGCTCCGGGACAAATCTCTGGGGCCAACGTCCTGACTTTC.

The chain links TRBV29-1 to TRBJ2-5; 10 positions agree with TRBD2. The germline gives CDR1 SQVTM, CDR2 ANQGSEA. V trimming: 2 bases; J trimming: 4 bases; junction bases outside the gene matches: 4. The CDR3 contains 14 residues. The CDR3 spells CSVELAGVRETQYF. CDR3 bases: TGCAGCGTTGAACTAGCGGGAGTTCGAGAGACCCAGTACTTC.

This clone has a handful of counts. The V call is TRBV2, the J call TRBJ2-2; no clear D gene. Per germline, CDR1 SNHLY and CDR2 FYNNEI. The V gene lost 7 bases and the J gene lost 3 bases, with 6 bases spanning the gap. The CDR3 covers 12 residues. This CDR3 reads CASNSYTGELFF. DNA of the CDR3: TGTGCCAGCAATAGTTACACCGGGGAGCTGTTTTTT.

The chain joins TRBV27 to TRBJ1-5; 7 bases line up with TRBD1. In germline, CDR1 is MNHEY, CDR2 SMNVEV (reference sequence). Trimming at V came to 3 bases and at J to 2 bases, leaving 7 bases not matched to a gene. This CDR3 region has 16 residues. CDR3 in amino acids: CASSFKGGSGNQPQHF. DNA of the CDR3: TGTGCCAGCAGTTTCAAAGGGGGCTCGGGCAATCAGCCCCAGCATTTT.

The V and J genes are TRBV29-1 and TRBJ2-3; 12 bases align to TRBD2. With V trimmed by 6 bases and J by 3 bases, 13 bases remained unmatched. This CDR3 has 17 residues. Germline V gene lookup returns CDR1 SQVTM and CDR2 ANQGSEA. Written as DNA, the CDR3 is TGCAGCGTCCACCCACTGACTAGCGGGAGTAGTACAGATACGCAGTATTTT. As protein: CSVHPLTSGSSTDTQYF.

This clone was seen a single time. This chain connects TRBV19 to TRBJ2-2; 9 bases align to TRBD1. Germline V gene sequence: CDR1 LNHDA, CDR2 SQIVND (reference sequence). The CDR3 is 15 amino acids. J gave up 4 bases and V 6 bases, and 6 bases lay outside the gene matches. CDR3 sequence reads: CASSWTGARTGELFF. The CDR3 nucleotides are TGTGCCAGTAGCTGGACAGGGGCGCGCACCGGGGAGCTGTTTTTT.

The V call is TRBV6-1, the J call TRBJ2-1, with 10 positions matching TRBD1. The CDR3 loop spans 13 amino acids. Trimming removed 3 bases from V and 7 bases from J; junction bases left unmatched: 0. The germline V gene has CDR1 MNHNS and CDR2 SASEGT. The CDR3 nucleotides read TGTGCCAGCAGTGAGGACAGGGGGAATGAGCAGTTCTTC. Its translation is CASSEDRGNEQFF.

The CDR3 DNA reads as TGTGCCAGCAGTGAAGCTTATGGCAGGGGGGGAGAGACCCAGTACTTC. This gives the protein CASSEAYGRGGETQYF. The V call is TRBV6-1, the J call TRBJ2-5; D is tentatively TRBD1 or TRBD2 (7 bases each). Germline V gene sequence: CDR1 MNHNS, CDR2 SASEGT. This CDR3 spans 16 amino acids. Between the trimmed V and J ends, which lost 0 bases and 4 bases, there was a span of 15 bases.

This clone was picked up a small number of times. The chain uses TRBV13 and TRBJ2-3; 12 bases line up with TRBD2. The CDR3 contains 18 residues. Trimming at V came to 3 bases and at J to 5 bases, leaving 12 bases not matched to a gene. Germline V gives CDR1 PRHDT, CDR2 FYEKMQ (reference sequence). CDR3 amino acids: CASSFGTSGRRVGDTQYF. In DNA, the CDR3 is TGTGCCAGCAGCTTTGGGACTAGCGGGCGACGTGTAGGAGATACGCAGTATTTT.

This sequence joins TRBV5-4 and TRBJ1-2, with a possible D match to TRBD1 (5 bases). Per the germline V gene, CDR1 is SGHNT and CDR2 is YYREEE (reference sequence). V shed 3 bases and J shed 8 bases, with 17 bases lying between them. The CDR3 spans 14 residues. DNA of the CDR3: TGTGCCAGCAGCTCCGGGGGGATGGACACCGGCTACACCTTC. It codes for CASSSGGMDTGYTF.

This chain links TRBV15 with TRBJ2-1, with D unclear. From germline, CDR1 is LNHNV and CDR2 YYDKDF (reference sequence). The CDR3 consists of 15 residues. Trimming removed 1 base at V and 0 bases at J, with 7 bases between. Here the CDR3 DNA reads TGTGCCACCAGCAGAGGGGATAGCTCCTACAATGAGCAGTTCTTC. Amino acid sequence: CATSRGDSSYNEQFF.

The CDR3 nucleotides read TGTGCCAGTAGTATAGGGCGGGAGCAGTACTTC. It codes for CASSIGREQYF. V usage is TRBV19 and J usage is TRBJ2-7; D ambiguous. Germline V gives CDR1 LNHDA, CDR2 SQIVND (reference sequence). The V end was cut by 1 base, the J end by 7 bases, with 5 bases between. The length of the CDR3 is 11 residues. The variable domain in full, completed from reference TRBV19 and TRBJ2-7, reads DGGITQSPKYLFRKEGQNVTLSCEQNLNHDAMYWYRQDPGQGLRLIYYSQIVNDFQKGDIAEGYSVSREKKESFPLTVTSAQKNPTAFYLCASSIGREQYFGPGTRLTVT.

The chain uses TRBV18 and TRBJ1-3; D perhaps matches TRBD1 (5 bases). The CDR3 is 17 residues long. In germline, CDR1 is KGHSH, CDR2 LQKENI. The ends were cut back, 2 bases at V and 0 bases at J, with 14 bases in the middle. The CDR3 is CASSPYVGANSGNTIYF. The CDR3 coding sequence is TGTGCCAGCTCACCATATGTCGGGGCCAACTCTGGAAACACCATATATTTT.

The chain has TRBV9 and TRBJ2-7, with D perhaps matching TRBD1 or TRBD2 (5 bases each). The CDR3 consists of 17 residues. CDR1 is SGDLS and CDR2 is YYNGEE in the germline V gene. Trimming removed 0 bases from V and 2 bases from J, with 18 bases in between. The CDR3 spells CASSVGRRDGQTYEQYF. The CDR3 coding sequence is TGTGCCAGCAGCGTAGGCCGCCGGGACGGCCAAACCTACGAGCAGTACTTC. The variable domain in full, with the rest retrieved from reference TRBV9 and TRBJ2-7, is DSGVTQTPKHLITATGQRVTLRCSPRSGDLSVYWYQQSLDQGLQFLIQYYNGEERAKGNILERFSAQQFPDLHSELNLSSLELGDSALYFCASSVGRRDGQTYEQYFGPGTRLTVT.

On this clone itself: Germline is not matched at one junction end, which may reflect a read error. The sample carries other DNA sequences with the same CDR3. The chain is built from TRBV7-2 and TRBJ1-1; D gene unclear. The germline gives CDR1 SGHTA, CDR2 FQGNSA. This CDR3 has 13 residues. CDR3 sequence reads: CASSLASGESAFF. CDR3 coding DNA: TGTGCCAGTAGCTTAGCGAGTGGGGAATCAGCTTTCTTT.

This chain's CDR3 is CASSETWKRYEQYF. As DNA, the CDR3 is TGTGCCAGCAGTGAAACATGGAAACGTTACGAGCAGTACTTC. The V gene is TRBV6-1, the J gene TRBJ2-7; D unresolved. This CDR3 is built from 14 residues. With 2 bases removed from V and 4 bases from J, the gap between germline ends came to 12 bases. Germline V gives CDR1 MNHNS, CDR2 SASEGT.

The chain couples TRBV11-3 to TRBJ1-6; D remains ambiguous. V lost 1 base and J 6 bases, leaving 10 bases between the germline ends. The CDR3 is made up of 15 amino acids. The V gene's germline CDR1 is SGHNT and CDR2 YENEEA. The CDR3 DNA reads as TGTGCCAGCAGCTTAGGCGGACGGGTTAATTCACCCCTCCACTTT. It encodes CASSLGGRVNSPLHF.